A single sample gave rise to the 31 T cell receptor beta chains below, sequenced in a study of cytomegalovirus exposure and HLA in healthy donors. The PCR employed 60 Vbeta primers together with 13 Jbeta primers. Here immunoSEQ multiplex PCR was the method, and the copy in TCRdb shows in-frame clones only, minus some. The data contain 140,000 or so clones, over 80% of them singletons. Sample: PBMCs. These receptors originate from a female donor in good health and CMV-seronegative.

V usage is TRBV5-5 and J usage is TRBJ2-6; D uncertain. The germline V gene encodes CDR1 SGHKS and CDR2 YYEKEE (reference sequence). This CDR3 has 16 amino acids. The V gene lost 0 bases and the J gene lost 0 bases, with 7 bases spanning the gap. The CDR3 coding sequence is TGTGCCAGCAGCTTGGAGGAGCGCTCTGGGGCCAACGTCCTGACTTTC. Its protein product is CASSLEERSGANVLTF.

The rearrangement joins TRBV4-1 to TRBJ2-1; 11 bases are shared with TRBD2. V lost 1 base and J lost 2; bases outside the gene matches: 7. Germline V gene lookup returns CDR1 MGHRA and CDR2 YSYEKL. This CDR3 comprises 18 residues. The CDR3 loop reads CASSQGGPGLAAYNEQFF. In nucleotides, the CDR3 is TGCGCCAGCAGCCAAGGGGGCCCGGGACTAGCGGCCTACAATGAGCAGTTCTTC.

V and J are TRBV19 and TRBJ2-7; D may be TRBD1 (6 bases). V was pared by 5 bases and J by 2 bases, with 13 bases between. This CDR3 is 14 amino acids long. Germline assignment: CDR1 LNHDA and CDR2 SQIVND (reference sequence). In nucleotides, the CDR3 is TGTGCCAGTAGTCCGACAGGAGGTACCTACGAGCAGTACTTC. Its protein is CASSPTGGTYEQYF.

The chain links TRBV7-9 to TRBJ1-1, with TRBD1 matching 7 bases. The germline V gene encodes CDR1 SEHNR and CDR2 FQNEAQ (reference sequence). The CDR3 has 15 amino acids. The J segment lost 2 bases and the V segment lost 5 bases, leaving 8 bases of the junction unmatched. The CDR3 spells CASSLQGQINTEAFF. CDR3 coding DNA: TGTGCCAGCAGCCTCCAGGGACAGATCAACACTGAAGCTTTCTTT. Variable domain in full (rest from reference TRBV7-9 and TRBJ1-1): DTGVSQNPRHKITKRGQNVTFRCDPISEHNRLYWYRQTLGQGPEFLTYFQNEAQLEKSRLLSDRFSAERPKGSFSTLEIQRTEQGDSAMYLCASSLQGQINTEAFFGQGTRLTVV.

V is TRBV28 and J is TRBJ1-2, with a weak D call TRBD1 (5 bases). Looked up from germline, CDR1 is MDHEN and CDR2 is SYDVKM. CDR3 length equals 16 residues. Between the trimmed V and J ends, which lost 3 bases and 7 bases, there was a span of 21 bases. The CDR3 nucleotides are TGTGCCAGCAGTTTCCGGGCAGGGAACGGATGGGGTGGCTACACCTTC. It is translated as CASSFRAGNGWGGYTF.

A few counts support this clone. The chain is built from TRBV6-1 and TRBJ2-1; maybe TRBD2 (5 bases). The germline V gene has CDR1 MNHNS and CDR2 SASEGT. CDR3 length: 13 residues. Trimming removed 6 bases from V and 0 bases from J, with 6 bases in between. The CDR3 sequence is CASRDSSYNEQFF. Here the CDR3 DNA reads TGTGCCAGCAGGGACTCCTCCTACAATGAGCAGTTCTTC.

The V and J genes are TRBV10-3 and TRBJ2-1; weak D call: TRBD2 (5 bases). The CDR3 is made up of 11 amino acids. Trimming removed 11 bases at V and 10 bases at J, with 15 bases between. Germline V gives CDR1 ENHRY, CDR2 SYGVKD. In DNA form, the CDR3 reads TGTGCCCCAAGCCCCCCGGGAGAGCAGTTCTTC. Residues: CAPSPPGEQFF.

This CDR3 reads CASNPQGNGEQYF. The CDR3 DNA reads as TGTGCCAGCAATCCACAGGGAAACGGGGAGCAGTACTTC. The V gene is TRBV2, the J gene TRBJ2-7, with a weak D call TRBD1 (6 bases). The CDR3 runs 13 residues. From germline, CDR1 is SNHLY and CDR2 FYNNEI. V was pared by 7 bases and J by 7 bases, with 17 bases between. Full variable domain (remainder filled in from reference TRBV2 and TRBJ2-7): EPEVTQTPSHQVTQMGQEVILRCVPISNHLYFYWYRQILGQKVEFLVSFYNNEISEKSEIFDDQFSVERPDGSNFTLKIRSTKLEDSAMYFCASNPQGNGEQYFGPGTRLTVT.

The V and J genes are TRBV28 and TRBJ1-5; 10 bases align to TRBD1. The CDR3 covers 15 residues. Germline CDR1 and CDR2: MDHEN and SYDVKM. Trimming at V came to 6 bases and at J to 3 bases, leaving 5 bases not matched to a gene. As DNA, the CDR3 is TGTGCCAGCAGGTCCGGGACAGGGGACAATCAGCCCCAGCATTTT. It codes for CASRSGTGDNQPQHF.

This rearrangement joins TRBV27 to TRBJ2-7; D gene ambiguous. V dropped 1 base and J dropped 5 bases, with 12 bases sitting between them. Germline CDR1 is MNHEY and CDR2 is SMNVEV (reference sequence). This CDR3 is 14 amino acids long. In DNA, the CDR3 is TGTGCCAGCAGTTTATATGGGCCCTATGACGAGCAGTACTTC. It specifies CASSLYGPYDEQYF.

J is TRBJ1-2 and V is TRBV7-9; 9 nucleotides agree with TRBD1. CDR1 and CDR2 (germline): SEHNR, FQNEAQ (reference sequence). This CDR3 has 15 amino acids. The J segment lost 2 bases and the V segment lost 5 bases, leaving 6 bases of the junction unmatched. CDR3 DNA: TGTGCCAGCAGCAACGCCGGGACAGGGAACTATGGCTACACCTTC. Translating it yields CASSNAGTGNYGYTF.

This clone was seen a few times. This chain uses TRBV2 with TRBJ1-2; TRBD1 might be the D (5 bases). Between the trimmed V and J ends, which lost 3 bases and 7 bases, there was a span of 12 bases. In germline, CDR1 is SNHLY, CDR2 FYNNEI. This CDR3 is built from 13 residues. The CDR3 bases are TGTGCCAGCAGTGAGGAGGGGAGGGCTGGCTACACCTTC. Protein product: CASSEEGRAGYTF.

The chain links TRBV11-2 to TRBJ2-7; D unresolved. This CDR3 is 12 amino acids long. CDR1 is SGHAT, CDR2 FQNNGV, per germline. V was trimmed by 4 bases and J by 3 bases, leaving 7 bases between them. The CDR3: CASSSLGYEQYF. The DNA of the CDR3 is TGTGCCAGCAGCTCGCTCGGCTACGAGCAGTACTTC.

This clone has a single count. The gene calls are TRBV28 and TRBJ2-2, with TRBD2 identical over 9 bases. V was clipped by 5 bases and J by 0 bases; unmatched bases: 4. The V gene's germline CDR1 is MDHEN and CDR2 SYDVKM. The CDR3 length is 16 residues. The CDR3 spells CASSGLAGSNTGELFF. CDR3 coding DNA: TGTGCCAGCAGTGGTCTAGCGGGGTCGAACACCGGGGAGCTGTTTTTT.

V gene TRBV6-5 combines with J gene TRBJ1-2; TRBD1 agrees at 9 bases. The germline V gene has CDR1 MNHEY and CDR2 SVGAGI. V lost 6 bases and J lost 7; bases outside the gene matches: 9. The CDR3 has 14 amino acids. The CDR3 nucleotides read TGTGCCAGCAGACCCTACAGGGGGCGGGCTGGCTACACCTTC. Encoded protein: CASRPYRGRAGYTF.

The CDR3 spells CASSLSGTGVGANVLTF. DNA of the CDR3: TGTGCCAGCAGTCTTTCCGGGACAGGGGTGGGGGCCAACGTCCTGACTTTC. The chain is built from TRBV13 and TRBJ2-6; 10 nucleotides line up with TRBD1. The CDR3 totals 17 residues. Germline values: CDR1 PRHDT, CDR2 FYEKMQ (reference sequence). V shed 6 bases and J 4 bases; nucleotides not matched to a gene: 9.

CDR3 sequence reads: CASSFNSGILSYEQYF. The CDR3 DNA reads TGCGCCAGCAGCTTTAATAGCGGGATATTATCCTACGAGCAGTACTTC. The chain carries TRBV5-1 and TRBJ2-7; 8 bases map to TRBD2. Germline V gene sequence: CDR1 SGHRS, CDR2 YFSETQ. The CDR3 is 16 amino acids. With 2 bases clipped from V and 1 base from J, the junction kept 8 bases outside the gene matches.

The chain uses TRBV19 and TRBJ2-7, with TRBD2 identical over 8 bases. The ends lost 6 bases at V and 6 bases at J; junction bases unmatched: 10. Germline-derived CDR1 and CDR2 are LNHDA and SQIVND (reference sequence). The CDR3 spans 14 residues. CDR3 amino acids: CASSLRGGISEQYF. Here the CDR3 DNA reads TGTGCCAGTAGCCTTCGGGGGGGTATCTCCGAGCAGTACTTC.

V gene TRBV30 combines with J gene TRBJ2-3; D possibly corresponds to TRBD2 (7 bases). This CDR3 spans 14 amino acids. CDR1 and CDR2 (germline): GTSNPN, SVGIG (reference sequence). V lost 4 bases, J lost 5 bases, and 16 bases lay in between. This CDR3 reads CAWKLQGGEDTQYF. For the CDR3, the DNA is TGTGCCTGGAAGTTACAGGGAGGGGAAGATACGCAGTATTTT.

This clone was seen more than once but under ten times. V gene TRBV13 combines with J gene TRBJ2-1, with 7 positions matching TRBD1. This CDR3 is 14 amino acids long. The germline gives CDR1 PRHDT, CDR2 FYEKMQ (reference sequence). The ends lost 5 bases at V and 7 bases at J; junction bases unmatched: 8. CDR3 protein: CASSQQGSVNEQFF. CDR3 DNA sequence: TGTGCCAGCAGCCAACAGGGGTCGGTGAATGAGCAGTTCTTC.

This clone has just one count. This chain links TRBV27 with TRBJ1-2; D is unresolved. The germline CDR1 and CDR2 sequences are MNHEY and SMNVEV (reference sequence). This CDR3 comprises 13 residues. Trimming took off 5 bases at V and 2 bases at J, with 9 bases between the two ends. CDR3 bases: TGTGCCAGCAGTAACCGGGGAAACTATGGCTACACCTTC. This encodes CASSNRGNYGYTF.

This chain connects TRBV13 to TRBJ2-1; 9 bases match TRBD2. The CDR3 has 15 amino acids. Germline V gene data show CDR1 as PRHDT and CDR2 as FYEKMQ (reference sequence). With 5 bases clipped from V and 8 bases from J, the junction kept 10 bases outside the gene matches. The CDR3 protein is CASSPVAGVFDEQFF. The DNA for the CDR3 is TGTGCCAGCAGCCCCGTAGCGGGAGTCTTTGATGAGCAGTTCTTC.

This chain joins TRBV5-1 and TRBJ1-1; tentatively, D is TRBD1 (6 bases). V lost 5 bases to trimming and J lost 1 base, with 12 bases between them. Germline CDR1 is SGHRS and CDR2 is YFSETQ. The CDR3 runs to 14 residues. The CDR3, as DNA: TGCGCCAGCAGTTTCTCACAGGGGAACACTGAAGCTTTCTTT. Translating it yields CASSFSQGNTEAFF.

The CDR3 nucleotides are TGTGCCAGCAGTTACTTCCCGGACAGCACTGAAGCTTTCTTT. This codes for CASSYFPDSTEAFF. The chain couples TRBV6-5 to TRBJ1-1, with D perhaps matching TRBD1 (6 bases). V was trimmed by 1 base and J by 4 bases, leaving 10 bases between them. The germline gives CDR1 MNHEY, CDR2 SVGAGI. The CDR3 is made up of 14 amino acids.

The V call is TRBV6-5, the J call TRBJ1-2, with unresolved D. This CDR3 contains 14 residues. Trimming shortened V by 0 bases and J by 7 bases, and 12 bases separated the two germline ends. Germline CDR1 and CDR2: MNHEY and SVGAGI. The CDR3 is CASSYSNLQTGYTF. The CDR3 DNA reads TGTGCCAGCAGTTACTCGAATTTACAGACTGGCTACACCTTC.

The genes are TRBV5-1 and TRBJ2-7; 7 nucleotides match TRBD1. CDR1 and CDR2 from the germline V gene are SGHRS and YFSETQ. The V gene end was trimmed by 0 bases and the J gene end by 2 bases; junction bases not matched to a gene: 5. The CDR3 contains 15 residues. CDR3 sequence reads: CASSLGGDRTYEQYF. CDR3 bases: TGCGCCAGCAGCTTGGGAGGGGACAGAACCTACGAGCAGTACTTC. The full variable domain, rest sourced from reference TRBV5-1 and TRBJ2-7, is KAGVTQTPRYLIKTRGQQVTLSCSPISGHRSVSWYQQTPGQGLQFLFEYFSETQRNKGNFPGRFSGRQFSNSRSEMNVSTLELGDSALYLCASSLGGDRTYEQYFGPGTRLTVT.

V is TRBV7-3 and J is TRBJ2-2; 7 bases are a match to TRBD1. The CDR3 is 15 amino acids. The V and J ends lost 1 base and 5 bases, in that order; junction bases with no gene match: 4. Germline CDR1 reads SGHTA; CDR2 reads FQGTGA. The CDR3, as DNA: TGTGCCAGCAGCTTAAACAGGGGTCAAACCGGGGAGCTGTTTTTT. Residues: CASSLNRGQTGELFF.

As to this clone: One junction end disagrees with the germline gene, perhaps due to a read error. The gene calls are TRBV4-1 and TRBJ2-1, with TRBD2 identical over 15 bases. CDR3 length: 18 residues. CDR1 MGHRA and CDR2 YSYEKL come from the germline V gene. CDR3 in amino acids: CASRQVGLAGGPGNEQFF. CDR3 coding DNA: TGCGCCAGCAGGCAAGTAGGACTAGCGGGAGGGCCTGGCAATGAGCAGTTCTTC.

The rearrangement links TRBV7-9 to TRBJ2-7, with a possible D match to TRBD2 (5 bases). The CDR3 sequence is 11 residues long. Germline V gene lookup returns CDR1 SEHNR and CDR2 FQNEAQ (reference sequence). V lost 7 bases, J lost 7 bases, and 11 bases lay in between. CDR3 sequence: CASTRAGEQYF. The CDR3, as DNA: TGTGCCAGCACGAGGGCTGGGGAGCAGTACTTC.

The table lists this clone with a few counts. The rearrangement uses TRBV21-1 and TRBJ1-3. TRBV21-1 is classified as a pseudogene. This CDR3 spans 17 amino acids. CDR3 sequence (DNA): TGTGCCAGCAGCAATGGGAGCGGGTCCCGTCCTGGAAACACCATATATTTT. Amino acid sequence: CASSNGSGSRPGNTIYF.

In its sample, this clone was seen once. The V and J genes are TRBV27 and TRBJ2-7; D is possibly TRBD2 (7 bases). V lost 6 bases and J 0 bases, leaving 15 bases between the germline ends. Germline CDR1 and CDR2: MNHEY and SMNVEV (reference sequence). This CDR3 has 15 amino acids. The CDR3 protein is CASSANRDYSYEQYF. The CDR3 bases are TGTGCCAGCAGCGCAAACAGGGACTACTCCTACGAGCAGTACTTC.